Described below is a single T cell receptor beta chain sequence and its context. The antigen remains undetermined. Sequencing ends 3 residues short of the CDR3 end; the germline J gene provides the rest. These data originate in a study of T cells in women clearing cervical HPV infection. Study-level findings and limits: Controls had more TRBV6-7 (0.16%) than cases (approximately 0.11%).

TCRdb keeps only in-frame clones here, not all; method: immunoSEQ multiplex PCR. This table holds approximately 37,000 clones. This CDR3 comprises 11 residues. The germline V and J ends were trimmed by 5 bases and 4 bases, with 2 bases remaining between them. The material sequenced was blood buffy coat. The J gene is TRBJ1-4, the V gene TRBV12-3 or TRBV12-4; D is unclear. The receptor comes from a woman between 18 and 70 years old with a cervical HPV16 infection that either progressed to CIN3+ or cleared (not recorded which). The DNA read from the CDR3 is TGTGCCAGCAGTCGTAATGAAAAA. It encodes CASSRNEK. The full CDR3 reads CASSRNEKLFF.